This T cell receptor (beta chain) was retrieved from a study of low-dose radiotherapy and immunotherapy resistance in tumors. Study details: Intravenous ipilimumab 1 mg/kg every six weeks was given with nivolumab 240 mg every two weeks. Every two weeks, the protocol called for intravenous cyclophosphamide at 200 mg/m2. It was given one day before each radiation and immunotherapy administration. Aspirin was administered orally at 300 mg daily for four cycles, commencing on cycle 1 day 1.

First-strand cDNA used TRAV- and TRBV-specific primers, covering alpha and beta chains. With a constant-region primer and a V-primer adapter, TCRs were subjected to about 20 PCR cycles of amplification. Via MiXCR, TCRdb re-called the reads, giving one row per CDR3 protein. The sample consists of 85,000 to 95,000 distinct CDR3 sequences, 9.4% of them appearing once. This clonotype was counted ten times or more. Specified time point: before trial treatment. The treatment that donors received included nivolumab, ipilimumab, aspirin, low-dose cyclophosphamide and low-dose radiotherapy. Losses at the gene ends were 0 bases for V and 3 bases for J; bases not matched to a gene: 9. There are 18 residues in the CDR3. CDR1 is MGHRA and CDR2 is YSYEKL in the germline V gene.

The chain links TRBV4-1 to TRBJ2-1; 9 nucleotides match TRBD2. The source of this sequence is a male donor with prostate cancer. The specimen comprised PBMCs, sampled before treatment. The CDR3 DNA reads TGCGCCAGCAGCCAAGATCTGCTCGCGGGGGGGGGCTACAATGAGCAGTTCTTC. Amino acid sequence: CASSQDLLAGGGYNEQFF.